These 17 T cell receptor beta chains originate from one sample sequenced in a study of T cells after yellow fever vaccination. MiXCR, applied by TCRdb to the 5' RACE reads, yields one record per CDR3 protein. Among 400,000 to 650,000 distinct CDR3 sequences listed, 20% to 25% were seen once. The source was PBMCs, collected less than 25 days after the first yellow fever vaccination. The receptors shown here come from a man aged 18 to 35 who received the YFV17D yellow fever vaccine.

This chain connects TRBV6-1 to TRBJ1-4, with D maybe TRBD1 (5 bases). Looked up from germline, CDR1 is MNHNS and CDR2 is SASEGT. V dropped 10 bases and J dropped 10 bases, with 22 bases sitting between them. CDR3 length: 14 amino acids. The chain's CDR3 is CATAVGEGGRKLFF. The DNA for the CDR3 is TGTGCCACCGCCGTAGGGGAGGGAGGAAGAAAACTGTTTTTT.

V usage is TRBV4-1 and J usage is TRBJ1-1; 11 bases are a match to TRBD1. The CDR3 is 15 residues long. The germline CDR1 and CDR2 sequences are MGHRA and YSYEKL. V was pared by 4 bases and J by 4 bases, with 5 bases of the junction left unmatched. CDR3 residues: CASSLGGQGATEAFF. In DNA, the CDR3 is TGCGCCAGCAGCCTTGGAGGACAGGGGGCCACTGAAGCTTTCTTT.

About this clonotype itself: A clone one base away is much larger, so this may be a read error. The genes are TRBV5-1 and TRBJ2-2; D not certain. Trimming pared 2 bases from V and 0 bases from J, leaving 20 bases between. CDR1 and CDR2 (germline): SGHRS, YFSETQ. There are 19 residues in the CDR3. CDR3 amino acids: CASSFTVGQPDTNTGELFF. The CDR3 bases are TGCGCCAGCAGCTTTACAGTAGGGCAGCCCGACACGAACACCGGGGAGCTGTTTTTT.

This chain joins TRBV29-1 and TRBJ2-5; weak D call: TRBD1 (5 bases). CDR3 size: 13 residues. V was pared by 2 bases and J by 1 base, with 8 bases between. Germline V gives CDR1 SQVTM, CDR2 ANQGSEA. The CDR3 protein is CSVERQIQETQYF. Here the CDR3 DNA reads TGCAGCGTTGAAAGACAGATCCAAGAGACCCAGTACTTC.

This clonotype occurred a few times. The CDR3 nucleotides are TGTGCCAGCAGCTTAGTTTCAGGAGCAGGGGGAACTATCGAGCAGTACGTC. It translates to CASSLVSGAGGTIEQYV. The gene calls are TRBV7-8 and TRBJ2-7; the match to TRBD1 covers 7 bases. V lost 1 base to trimming and J lost 6 bases; unmatched junction nucleotides: 15. The CDR3 covers 17 residues. In germline, CDR1 is SGHVS, CDR2 FQNEAQ.

This CDR3 is CASSLPGPAAKNIQYF. The DNA for the CDR3 is TGTGCCAGCAGCCTCCCGGGTCCGGCCGCCAAAAACATTCAGTACTTC. V usage is TRBV7-2 and J usage is TRBJ2-4; D is undetermined. This CDR3 spans 16 amino acids. The germline V and J ends were trimmed by 5 bases and 1 base, with 15 bases remaining between them. Germline values: CDR1 SGHTA, CDR2 FQGNSA.

The V and J genes are TRBV6-5 and TRBJ1-2, with 7 bases matching TRBD1. Per the germline V gene, CDR1 is MNHEY and CDR2 is SVGAGI. The CDR3 is 15 amino acids. V gave up 5 bases and J gave up 8 bases; unmatched junction bases: 14. CDR3 region: CASSNPRTGERGYTF. Here the CDR3 DNA reads TGTGCCAGCAGTAACCCGAGGACAGGAGAGAGGGGCTACACCTTC.

The rearrangement uses TRBV7-9 and TRBJ1-5; D is undetermined. CDR1 and CDR2 (germline): SEHNR, FQNEAQ (reference sequence). The ends were cut back, 1 base at V and 0 bases at J, with 7 bases in the middle. The CDR3 is 15 amino acids. The CDR3 is CASSLGQDSNQPQHF. CDR3 in DNA: TGTGCCAGCAGCTTAGGACAAGATAGCAATCAGCCCCAGCATTTT.

This chain connects TRBV6-1 to TRBJ2-1, with 11 bases that match TRBD2. Germline V gene sequence: CDR1 MNHNS, CDR2 SASEGT. The length of the CDR3 is 15 residues. V shed 5 bases, J shed 7 bases, and the junction held 7 bases outside the gene matches. The CDR3 is CASSPSSGGRNEQFF. In nucleotides, the CDR3 is TGTGCCAGCAGTCCTTCTAGCGGGGGGCGAAATGAGCAGTTCTTC.

This clonotype was seen a few times. The CDR3 DNA is TGTGCCAGCAGCCAAGACTGGCAGAATAATTCACCCCTCCACTTT. Translating it yields CASSQDWQNNSPLHF. This chain joins TRBV14 and TRBJ1-6; D is ambiguous. Trimming removed 0 bases from V and 5 bases from J, with 8 bases in between. This CDR3 is built from 15 residues. Germline values: CDR1 SGHDN, CDR2 FVKESK.

This clonotype was seen a handful of times. The rearrangement uses TRBV6-2 or TRBV6-3 and TRBJ2-5, with D unresolved. This CDR3 region has 13 residues. CDR1 MNHEY and CDR2 SVGEGT come from the germline V gene. Trimming left V 6 bases short and J 4 bases short, with 12 bases between. CDR3 nucleotide sequence: TGTGCCAGCAGGGTAGGAGCAGGAGAGACCCAGTACTTC. It specifies CASRVGAGETQYF.

This clonotype was seen repeatedly, ten times or more. This sequence joins TRBV27 and TRBJ2-1, with 13 bases matching TRBD2. The CDR3 is 16 residues long. Trimming at V came to 4 bases and at J to 1 base, leaving 1 base not matched to a gene. Germline assignment: CDR1 MNHEY and CDR2 SMNVEV (reference sequence). This chain's CDR3 is CASSWTSGGSYNEQFF. The CDR3 nucleotides are TGTGCCAGCAGTTGGACTAGCGGGGGATCCTACAATGAGCAGTTCTTC.

The chain is built from TRBV7-9 and TRBJ2-7; D unclear. Germline CDR1 is SEHNR and CDR2 is FQNEAQ (reference sequence). The CDR3 has 14 amino acids. The V and J ends lost 1 base and 3 bases respectively, with 10 bases between them. The CDR3 protein is CASSLDGEFYEQYF. For the CDR3, the DNA is TGTGCCAGCAGCTTAGATGGGGAATTCTACGAGCAGTACTTC. Drawing the rest from reference TRBV7-9 and TRBJ2-7, the complete variable domain is DTGVSQNPRHKITKRGQNVTFRCDPISEHNRLYWYRQTLGQGPEFLTYFQNEAQLEKSRLLSDRFSAERPKGSFSTLEIQRTEQGDSAMYLCASSLDGEFYEQYFGPGTRLTVT.

This clonotype has only a few counts. V is TRBV9 and J is TRBJ2-3; D could derive from TRBD1 or TRBD2 (5 bases each). The CDR3 covers 14 residues. Between the trimmed V and J ends, which lost 6 bases and 9 bases, there was a span of 20 bases. CDR1 is SGDLS and CDR2 is YYNGEE in the germline V gene. In nucleotides, the CDR3 is TGTGCCAGCACCCCCGGGACCCCTCCTGAGACGCAGTATTTT. This translates into CASTPGTPPETQYF.

This clonotype was seen a few times. The J gene is TRBJ2-2, the V gene TRBV9, with 8 bases that match TRBD1. After removal of 0 bases from V and 4 bases from J, the junction contained 5 bases not matched to a gene. Germline V gene data show CDR1 as SGDLS and CDR2 as YYNGEE. This CDR3 has 16 residues. CDR3 sequence reads: CASSVATGGSTGELFF. CDR3 nucleotide sequence: TGTGCCAGCAGCGTAGCCACAGGGGGGAGCACCGGGGAGCTGTTTTTT.

In its sample, this clonotype was seen many times. The chain employs TRBV7-2 and TRBJ1-1; unclear D gene. Germline CDR1 SGHTA, CDR2 FQGNSA. This CDR3 spans 14 amino acids. V was cut by 4 bases and J by 0 bases, with 9 bases left in between. The CDR3 spells CASSSHSVNTEAFF. The CDR3 bases are TGTGCCAGCAGCTCACACAGCGTGAACACTGAAGCTTTCTTT.

The CDR3 nucleotides read TGCGCCAGCAGCCAAGAGGCAGGGGACACCGGGGAGCTGTTTTTT. Translated: CASSQEAGDTGELFF. V and J are TRBV4-1 and TRBJ2-2; a weak D match, TRBD1 (6 bases). Germline CDR1 reads MGHRA; CDR2 reads YSYEKL. The CDR3 runs to 15 residues. Trimming cost V 0 bases and J 3 bases, with 8 bases left between them.